This is a list of T cell receptor beta chains from one sample in a study of T-cell memory formation after mild COVID-19. TCRdb analysed the 5' RACE reads with MiXCR anew, one entry per CDR3 protein. Here the sample spans about 430,000 distinct CDR3 sequences, 20% to 25% being singletons. Material for sequencing was PBMCs or a T cell subset sorted from them (not recorded which). These receptors were taken from an adult woman who had mild COVID-19 (a few samples of this study predate the infection). Cell type and time point are not known. CDR3s include the opening cysteine and the closing phenylalanine or tryptophan. The D gene is left open where the match is weak. Clone size is shown for a subset of rows, as once, few, many or a class of expanded clone.

clone_size	d_call	v_call	j_call	cdr3_aa	cdr3_nt
once	NA	TRBV12-3/TRBV12-4	TRBJ1-3	CASSFAGTIYF	TGTGCCAGCAGTTTTGCGGGCACCATATATTTT
few	TRBD1	TRBV4-2	TRBJ2-1	CASSQGDRNYNEQFF	TGTGCCAGCAGCCAAGGGGACAGGAACTACAATGAGCAGTTCTTC
NA	TRBD1	TRBV20-1	TRBJ2-3	CSAKSPSGTGGGPHTDTQYF	TGCAGTGCTAAGTCACCTTCAGGGACAGGGGGCGGACCACACACAGATACGCAGTATTTT
NA	TRBD1	TRBV4-3	TRBJ2-7	CASSQDWTGTGTYEQYF	TGCGCCAGCAGCCAAGATTGGACCGGGACAGGGACTTACGAGCAGTACTTC
once	TRBD2	TRBV19	TRBJ2-5	CASSTGLAGAQETQYF	TGTGCCAGTAGTACAGGACTAGCGGGAGCCCAAGAGACCCAGTACTTC
few	TRBD2	TRBV11-2	TRBJ2-2	CASSLSGDNTGELFF	TGTGCCAGCAGCTTAAGCGGGGATAACACCGGGGAGCTGTTTTTT
NA	NA	TRBV24-1	TRBJ2-2	CATSREDTGELFF	TGTGCCACCAGTAGGGAGGACACCGGGGAGCTGTTTTTT
NA	TRBD1	TRBV7-2	TRBJ2-1	CASSRGQGLAYNEQFF	TGTGCCAGCAGCCGGGGACAGGGTCTCGCCTACAATGAGCAGTTCTTC
NA	TRBD1	TRBV5-1	TRBJ1-2	CASSLADRAFYGYTF	TGCGCCAGCAGCTTGGCGGACAGGGCCTTCTATGGCTACACCTTC
NA	TRBD1	TRBV7-2	TRBJ1-2	CASRHDRGYYGYTF	TGTGCCAGCAGACATGACAGGGGGTACTATGGCTACACCTTC
NA	NA	TRBV12-3/TRBV12-4	TRBJ1-2	CASSLGYGDGYTF	TGTGCCAGCAGTTTAGGTTATGGAGATGGCTACACCTTC
NA	NA	TRBV29-1	TRBJ2-5	CSVNHLTGRGETQYF	TGCAGCGTGAACCATCTCACAGGGAGGGGGGAGACCCAGTACTTC
few	TRBD2	TRBV6-1	TRBJ2-1	CASSGGGGSYNEQFF	TGTGCCAGCAGTGGCGGGGGGGGCTCCTACAATGAGCAGTTCTTC
few	TRBD1	TRBV19	TRBJ1-1	CASSIPKGANTEAFF	TGTGCCAGTAGTATCCCCAAGGGGGCAAACACTGAAGCTTTCTTT
NA	NA	TRBV6-5	TRBJ2-7	CASSYRTGGPTYEQYF	TGTGCCAGCAGTTACCGGACGGGCGGGCCGACCTACGAGCAGTACTTC
NA	NA	TRBV19	TRBJ1-2	CASNQGSNYGYTF	TGTGCCAGTAACCAGGGTTCTAACTATGGCTACACCTTC
NA	NA	TRBV11-2	TRBJ2-1	CASSPGLSGGGEQFF	TGTGCCAGCAGCCCAGGACTATCAGGGGGGGGTGAGCAGTTCTTC
NA	TRBD1	TRBV7-2	TRBJ1-1	CASSTYDRVSAFF	TGTGCCAGCAGCACCTACGACAGGGTCTCAGCTTTCTTT
many	TRBD1	TRBV10-3	TRBJ2-7	CAISPGTGGYEQYF	TGTGCCATCAGCCCCGGGACAGGTGGCTACGAGCAGTACTTC
NA	TRBD2	TRBV29-1	TRBJ2-7	CSVGGLSYGRSYEQYF	TGCAGCGTTGGGGGCCTGAGTTACGGGAGGTCCTACGAGCAGTACTTC
NA	TRBD1	TRBV20-1	TRBJ2-7	CSALSTGQGLYEQYF	TGCAGTGCTCTTAGTACGGGACAGGGCCTCTACGAGCAGTACTTC
NA	TRBD1	TRBV2	TRBJ1-5	CASIPFRGLQPQHF	TGTGCCAGCATCCCTTTCAGGGGGCTGCAGCCCCAGCATTTT
few	NA	TRBV7-7	TRBJ2-1	CASSLTRGLDNEQFF	TGTGCTAGCAGCTTAACTCGGGGGCTTGACAATGAGCAGTTCTTC
NA	TRBD2	TRBV7-4	TRBJ2-1	CASSLIGRGEQFF	TGTGCCAGCAGCTTAATAGGGAGGGGTGAGCAGTTCTTC
few	TRBD1	TRBV7-8	TRBJ1-1	CASSLGTGGLRAVAFF	TGTGCCAGCAGCCTCGGGACAGGGGGTCTCCGGGCGGTAGCTTTCTTT